This T cell receptor (beta chain) derives from a study of CD8 T cells in Susac syndrome. CDR1 and CDR2 (germline): SGHTA, FQGNSA. The CDR3 consists of 16 residues. Trimming left V 3 bases short and J 4 bases short, with 16 bases between. Notes on the study in general: It was acknowledged in the study that the number of individuals who were included in its TCR sequencing and HLA analysis was relatively small.

An input of about 0.5 to 1 ug of RNA was subjected to reverse transcription using random hexamers. MiXCR, run by TCRdb on the immunoSEQ multiplex PCR reads, gives a single entry per CDR3 protein. Of some 190,000 distinct CDR3 sequences in the sample, under 95% were seen once. To note about this clonotype: Its antigen is not identified.

As controls, healthy donors matched for age and sex were used. The clonotype originates from a human donor in good health. Sequenced input: CD4+ T cells from PBMCs. This chain uses TRBV7-2 with TRBJ2-1, with D possibly being TRBD2 (6 bases). CDR3 bases: TGTGCCAGCAGCTTGAGGAGGGGAGGTGGATACAATGAGCAGTTCTTC. The encoded protein is CASSLRRGGGYNEQFF.